This T cell receptor (beta chain) was recovered during a study of beta chain features in type 1 diabetes. Study results and caveats: A potential influence of HLA type upon TCRB rearrangement remained unresolved herein. Among patients with Type 1 diabetes, TCRB CDR3s were moderately but significantly shorter in every one of the four CD4+ subsets.

This CDR3 is built from 14 residues. Germline V gene data show CDR1 as SNHLY and CDR2 as FYNNEI. V was pared by 5 bases and J by 10 bases, with 7 bases of the junction left unmatched. As to this clone: What it recognizes is unknown.

Populations isolated by sorting all had purity greater than 95%. The whole isolated RNA underwent reverse transcription, so sequencing captured expressed TCRB transcripts. Approximately 3.6 million reads per sample were averaged for naive, central memory and regulatory samples. Some clones are missing from TCRdb's copy, which holds only in-frame ones; the method was immunoSEQ multiplex PCR. This table holds more than 60,000 clones, roughly three fifths found once. The sequence was collected from a woman under 30 in good health. The chain couples TRBV2 to TRBJ1-6, with TRBD1 identical over 8 bases. What was sequenced was Tregs from blood. The CDR3 coding sequence is TGTGCCAGCAGTTTGGACAGGGTGGGCTCACCCCTCCACTTT. This codes for CASSLDRVGSPLHF.